This section outlines one TCR beta chain sequence together with its context. Germline V gene sequence: CDR1 MGHRA, CDR2 YSYEKL. The CDR3 extends over 16 amino acids. Unmatched junction bases numbered 11, after V lost 6 bases and J lost 5 bases. The assay was immunoSEQ multiplex PCR, and TCRdb's table has in-frame clones only and misses some. Of tens of thousands of clones in the sample, nearly 98% were seen once. The data were obtained in a study of technical replicates of blood from a handful of donors. The rearrangement joins TRBV4-1 to TRBJ1-4; 8 bases match TRBD1. The receptor was isolated from a human donor in good health. Sequenced sample: T cells isolated from PBMCs. CDR3 sequence reads: CASRKQGASQNEKLFF. The DNA of the CDR3 is TGCGCCAGCAGAAAGCAGGGGGCATCTCAAAATGAAAAACTGTTTTTT.